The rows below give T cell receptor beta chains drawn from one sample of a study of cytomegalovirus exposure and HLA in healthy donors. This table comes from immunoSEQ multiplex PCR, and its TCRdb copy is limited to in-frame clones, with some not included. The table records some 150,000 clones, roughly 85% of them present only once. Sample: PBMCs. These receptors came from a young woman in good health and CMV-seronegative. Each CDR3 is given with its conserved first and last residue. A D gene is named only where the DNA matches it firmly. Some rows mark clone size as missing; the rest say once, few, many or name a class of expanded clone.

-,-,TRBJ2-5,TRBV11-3,TGTGCCAGCAGCTCAGGTCCCGGGACCCAGTACTTC,CASSSGPGTQYF
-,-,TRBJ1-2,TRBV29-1,TGCAGCGCCCGCCAATCGGGCTCTGCGGGCACCTTC,CSARQSGSAGTF
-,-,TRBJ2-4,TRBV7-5,TGTGCCAGAAGCAAGATCGCTATAGCGGGCGAGAGCAAAAACATTCAGTACTTC,CARSKIAIAGESKNIQYF
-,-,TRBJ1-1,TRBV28,TGTGCCAGCAGTCCCACCGGGGAGGTGAACACTGAAGCTTTCTTT,CASSPTGEVNTEAFF
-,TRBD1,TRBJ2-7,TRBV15,TGTGCCACCAGCAGAGGTCGGACAGGGGGCCACGAGCAGTACTTC,CATSRGRTGGHEQYF
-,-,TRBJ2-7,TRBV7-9,TGTTCCAGCAGCCCTCGTGGCAGGGCGTTCTACGAGCAGTACTTC,CSSSPRGRAFYEQYF
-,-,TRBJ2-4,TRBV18,TGTGCCAGCTCACCACTTACCGGAGAAGCCAAAAACATTCAGTACTTC,CASSPLTGEAKNIQYF
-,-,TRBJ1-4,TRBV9,TGTGCCAGCAGCGTAAGCGCAGCCCCTGAAAAACTGTTTTTT,CASSVSAAPEKLFF
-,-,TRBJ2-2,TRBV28,TGTGCCAGCAGTTTCTTAGGGGACACCGGGGAGCTGTTTTTT,CASSFLGDTGELFF
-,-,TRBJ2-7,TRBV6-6,TGTGCCAGCAGTTACTCTCTCGGGGACGAGCAGTACTTC,CASSYSLGDEQYF
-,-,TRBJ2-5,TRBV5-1,TGCGCCAGCAGCTTGGGGAGGGGGGGACAAGAGACCCAGTACTTC,CASSLGRGGQETQYF
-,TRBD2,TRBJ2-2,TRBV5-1,TGCGCCAGCAGCCTTAGCGGGAGGTTCAGCGGGGAGCTGTTTTTT,CASSLSGRFSGELFF
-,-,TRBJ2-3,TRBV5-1,TGCGCCAGCAGCTTGCTACGGGGCACAGATACGCAGTATTTT,CASSLLRGTDTQYF
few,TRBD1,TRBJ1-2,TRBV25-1,TGTGCCAGCAGTGAACCAGGGGGCTTTAGTGGCTACACCTTC,CASSEPGGFSGYTF
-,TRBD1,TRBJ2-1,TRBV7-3,TGTGCCAGCAGCTTAGTTTCCCAGGGGGTCTTGTTCTTC,CASSLVSQGVLFF
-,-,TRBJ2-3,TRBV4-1,TGCGCCAGCACCCCCCAGGCGGGCCCTGGCACAGATACGCAGTATTTT,CASTPQAGPGTDTQYF
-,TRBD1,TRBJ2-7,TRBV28,TGTGCCAGCATTCTAGGGGGCACCTCCTACGAGCAGTACTTC,CASILGGTSYEQYF
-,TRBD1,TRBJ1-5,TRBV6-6,TGTGCCAGCAGAACCGGGACAGGGTACAATCAGCCCCAGCATTTT,CASRTGTGYNQPQHF
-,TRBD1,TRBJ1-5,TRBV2,TGTGCCAGCAGTGGGACAGGGGCAAATCAGCCCCAGCATTTT,CASSGTGANQPQHF
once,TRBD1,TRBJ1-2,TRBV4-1,TGCGCCAGCAGCCAAGATGCAGGACAGGCAATTTCTTACTATGGCTACACCTTC,CASSQDAGQAISYYGYTF
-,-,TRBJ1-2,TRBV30,TGTGCCTGGAGTGTACGGGGTGCCTATGGCTACACCTTC,CAWSVRGAYGYTF
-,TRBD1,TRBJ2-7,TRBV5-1,TGCGCCAGCAGCCTGGGACAGTCCTACGAGCAGTACTTC,CASSLGQSYEQYF
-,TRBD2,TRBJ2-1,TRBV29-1,TGCAGCGTTGACCTGGGACTAGCGGTATTTAATGAGCAGTTCTTC,CSVDLGLAVFNEQFF
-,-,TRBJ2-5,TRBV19,TGTGCCAGTAGTCGACTCAGGGTTGTCGGAGAGACCCAGTACTTC,CASSRLRVVGETQYF
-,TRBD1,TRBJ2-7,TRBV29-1,TGCAGCGTTAACAGGGGAACCTACGAGCAGTACTTC,CSVNRGTYEQYF
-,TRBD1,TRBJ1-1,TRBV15,TGTGCCACCAGCAAAACAGGGGTGACTGAAGCTTTCTTT,CATSKTGVTEAFF
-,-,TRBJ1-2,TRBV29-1,TGCAGCGTTGGACAGCGACTTAACTATGGCTACACCTTC,CSVGQRLNYGYTF
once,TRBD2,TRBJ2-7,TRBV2,TGTGCCAGCAGTGAAGCGTTGCGGGAGGGCCAGGAGCAGTACTTC,CASSEALREGQEQYF
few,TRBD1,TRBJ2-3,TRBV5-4,TGTGCCAGCAGCCCGGACAGGTTGACAGATACGCAGTATTTT,CASSPDRLTDTQYF
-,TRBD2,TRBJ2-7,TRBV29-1,TGCAGCGTGGAAAAGTTGGGACTAGTGGGCGAGCAGTACTTC,CSVEKLGLVGEQYF
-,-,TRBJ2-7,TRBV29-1,TGCAGCGCACGACTGACCGACGAGCAGTACTTC,CSARLTDEQYF
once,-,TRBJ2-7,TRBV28,TGTGCCAGCGGAGTATACGAGCAGTACTTC,CASGVYEQYF
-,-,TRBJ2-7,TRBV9,TGTGCCAGCAGCGTAGATTGGGGGCTCTACGAGCAGTACTTC,CASSVDWGLYEQYF
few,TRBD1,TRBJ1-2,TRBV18,TGTGCCAGCTCATATAGGGACAGTACTAACTATGGCTACACCTTC,CASSYRDSTNYGYTF